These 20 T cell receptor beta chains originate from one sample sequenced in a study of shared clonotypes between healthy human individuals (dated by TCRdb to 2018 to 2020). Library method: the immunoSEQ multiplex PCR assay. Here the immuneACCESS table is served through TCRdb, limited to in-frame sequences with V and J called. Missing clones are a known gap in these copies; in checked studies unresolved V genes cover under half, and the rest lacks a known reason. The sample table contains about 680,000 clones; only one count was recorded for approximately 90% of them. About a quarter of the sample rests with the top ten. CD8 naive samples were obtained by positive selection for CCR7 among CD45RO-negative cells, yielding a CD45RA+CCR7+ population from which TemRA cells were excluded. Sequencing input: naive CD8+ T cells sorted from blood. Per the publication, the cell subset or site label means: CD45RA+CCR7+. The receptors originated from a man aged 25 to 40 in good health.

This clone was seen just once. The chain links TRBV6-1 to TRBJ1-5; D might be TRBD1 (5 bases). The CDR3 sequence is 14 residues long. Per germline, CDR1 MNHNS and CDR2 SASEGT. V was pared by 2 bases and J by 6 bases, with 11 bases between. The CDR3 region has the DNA TGTGCCAGCAGTGAACGTGAGGGGTTTCAGCCCCAGCATTTT. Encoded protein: CASSEREGFQPQHF.

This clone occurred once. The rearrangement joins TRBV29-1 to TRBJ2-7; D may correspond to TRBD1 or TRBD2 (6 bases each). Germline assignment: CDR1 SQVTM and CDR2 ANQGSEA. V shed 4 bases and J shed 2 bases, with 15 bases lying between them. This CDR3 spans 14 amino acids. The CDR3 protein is CSVVFLGGAYEQYF. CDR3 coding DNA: TGCAGCGTTGTATTTTTGGGGGGCGCCTACGAGCAGTACTTC.

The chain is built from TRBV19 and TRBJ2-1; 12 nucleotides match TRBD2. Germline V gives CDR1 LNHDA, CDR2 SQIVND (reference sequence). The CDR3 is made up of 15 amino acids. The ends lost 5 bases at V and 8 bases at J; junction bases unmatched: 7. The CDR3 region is CASSLSSSGRDEQFF. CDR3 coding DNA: TGTGCCAGTAGTTTGTCCTCTAGCGGGAGGGATGAGCAGTTCTTC.

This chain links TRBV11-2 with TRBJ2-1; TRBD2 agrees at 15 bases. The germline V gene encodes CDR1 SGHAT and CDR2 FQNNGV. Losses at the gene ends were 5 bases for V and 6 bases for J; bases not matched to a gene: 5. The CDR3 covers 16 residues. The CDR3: CASSPPGLAGGNEQFF. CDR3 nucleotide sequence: TGTGCCAGCAGCCCCCCGGGACTAGCGGGAGGCAATGAGCAGTTCTTC.

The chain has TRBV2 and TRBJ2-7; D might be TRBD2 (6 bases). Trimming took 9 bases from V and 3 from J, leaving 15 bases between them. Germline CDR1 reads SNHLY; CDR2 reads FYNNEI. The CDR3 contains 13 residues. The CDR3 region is CASRGFLGYEQYF. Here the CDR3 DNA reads TGTGCCAGTCGGGGGTTCTTAGGCTACGAGCAGTACTTC. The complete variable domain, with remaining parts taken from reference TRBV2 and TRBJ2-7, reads EPEVTQTPSHQVTQMGQEVILRCVPISNHLYFYWYRQILGQKVEFLVSFYNNEISEKSEIFDDQFSVERPDGSNFTLKIRSTKLEDSAMYFCASRGFLGYEQYFGPGTRLTVT.

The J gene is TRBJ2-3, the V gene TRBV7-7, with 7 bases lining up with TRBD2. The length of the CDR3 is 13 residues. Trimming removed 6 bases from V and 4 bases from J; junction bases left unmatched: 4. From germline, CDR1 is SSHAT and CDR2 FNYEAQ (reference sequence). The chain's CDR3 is CASRASGSDTQYF. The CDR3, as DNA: TGTGCCAGCAGGGCTAGCGGCTCAGATACGCAGTATTTT.

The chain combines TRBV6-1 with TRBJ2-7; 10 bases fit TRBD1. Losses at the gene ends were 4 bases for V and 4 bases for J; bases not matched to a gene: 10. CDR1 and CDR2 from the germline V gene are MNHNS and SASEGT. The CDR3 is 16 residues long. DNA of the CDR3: TGTGCCAGCAGTGGGGGGTACGGGACAGGGGTATACGAGCAGTACTTC. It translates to CASSGGYGTGVYEQYF.

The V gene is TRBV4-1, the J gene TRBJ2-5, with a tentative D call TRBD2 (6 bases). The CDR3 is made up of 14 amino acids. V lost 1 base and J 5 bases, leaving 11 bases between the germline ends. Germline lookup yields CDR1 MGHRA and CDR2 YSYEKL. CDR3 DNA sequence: TGCGCCAGCAGCCAAGTGGGACTTAGGGAGACCCAGTACTTC. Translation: CASSQVGLRETQYF.

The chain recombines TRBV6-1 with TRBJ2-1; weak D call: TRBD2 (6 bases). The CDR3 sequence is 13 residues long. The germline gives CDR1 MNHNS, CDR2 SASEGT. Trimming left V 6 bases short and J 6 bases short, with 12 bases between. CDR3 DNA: TGTGCCAGCAGCCCGGGACTGGTCAATGAGCAGTTCTTC. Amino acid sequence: CASSPGLVNEQFF.

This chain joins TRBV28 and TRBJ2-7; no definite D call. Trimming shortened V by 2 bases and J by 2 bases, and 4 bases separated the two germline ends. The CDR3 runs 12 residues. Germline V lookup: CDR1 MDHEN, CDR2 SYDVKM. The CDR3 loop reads CASSLRAYEQYF. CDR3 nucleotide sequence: TGTGCCAGCAGTTTACGAGCCTACGAGCAGTACTTC.

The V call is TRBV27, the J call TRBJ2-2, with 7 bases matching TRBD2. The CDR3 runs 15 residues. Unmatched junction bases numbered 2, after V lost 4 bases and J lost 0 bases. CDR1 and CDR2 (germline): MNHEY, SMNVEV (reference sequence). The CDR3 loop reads CASSYLAANTGELFF. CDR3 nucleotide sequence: TGTGCCAGCAGTTACCTAGCGGCGAACACCGGGGAGCTGTTTTTT.

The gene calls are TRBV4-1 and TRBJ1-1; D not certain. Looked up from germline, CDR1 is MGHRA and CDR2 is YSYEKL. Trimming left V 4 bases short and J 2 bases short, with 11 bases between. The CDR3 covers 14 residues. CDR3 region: CASSPHTTNTEAFF. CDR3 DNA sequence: TGCGCCAGCAGCCCGCACACGACCAACACTGAAGCTTTCTTT.

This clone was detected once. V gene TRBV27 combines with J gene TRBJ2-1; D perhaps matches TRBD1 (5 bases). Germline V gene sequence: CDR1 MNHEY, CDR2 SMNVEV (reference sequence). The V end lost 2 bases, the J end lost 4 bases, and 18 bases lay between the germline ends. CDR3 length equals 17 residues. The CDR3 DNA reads TGTGCCAGCAGTTTAAATACAGGCCTCTCCAAATACAATGAGCAGTTCTTC. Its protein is CASSLNTGLSKYNEQFF.

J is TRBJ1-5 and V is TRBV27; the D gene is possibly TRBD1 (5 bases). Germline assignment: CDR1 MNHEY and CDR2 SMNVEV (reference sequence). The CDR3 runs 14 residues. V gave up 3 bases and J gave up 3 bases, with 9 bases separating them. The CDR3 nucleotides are TGTGCCAGCAGTTTGGCAGGGCTCAATCAGCCCCAGCATTTT. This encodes CASSLAGLNQPQHF.

CDR3 bases: TGCAGCGTTGAGGGGACCGACCTGGATGCAGAGACCCAGTACTTC. It yields the protein CSVEGTDLDAETQYF. This chain uses TRBV29-1 with TRBJ2-5, with D perhaps given as TRBD1 or TRBD2 (5 bases each). V was pared by 3 bases and J by 4 bases, with 18 bases between. Germline CDR1 is SQVTM and CDR2 is ANQGSEA. The length of the CDR3 is 15 residues.

The CDR3 here is CASSRDSTDTQYF. CDR3 DNA sequence: TGTGCCAGCAGCCGGGACAGCACAGATACGCAGTATTTT. The chain joins TRBV5-5 to TRBJ2-3; perhaps D is TRBD1 or TRBD2 (5 bases each). The germline V gene has CDR1 SGHKS and CDR2 YYEKEE (reference sequence). The CDR3 covers 13 residues. V gave up 4 bases and J gave up 0 bases, with 6 bases separating them.

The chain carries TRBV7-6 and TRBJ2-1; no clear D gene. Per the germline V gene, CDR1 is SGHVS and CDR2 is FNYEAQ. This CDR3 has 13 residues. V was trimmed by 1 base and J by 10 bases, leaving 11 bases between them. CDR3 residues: CASSLGASEEQFF. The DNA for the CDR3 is TGTGCCAGCAGCTTAGGGGCCAGCGAAGAGCAGTTCTTC.

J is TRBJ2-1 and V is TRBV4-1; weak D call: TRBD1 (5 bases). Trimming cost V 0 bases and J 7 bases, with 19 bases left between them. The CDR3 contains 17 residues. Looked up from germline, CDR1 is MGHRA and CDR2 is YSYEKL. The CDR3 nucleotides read TGCGCCAGCAGCCAAGAGTTGGGGCTTGGCTTACGGAATGAGCAGTTCTTC. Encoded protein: CASSQELGLGLRNEQFF.

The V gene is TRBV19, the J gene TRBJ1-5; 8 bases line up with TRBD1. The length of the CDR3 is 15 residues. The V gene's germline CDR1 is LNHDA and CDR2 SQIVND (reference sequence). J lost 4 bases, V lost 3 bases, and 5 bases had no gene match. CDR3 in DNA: TGTGCCAGTAGTATTGACAGGGGTCGGAATCAGCCCCAGCATTTT. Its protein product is CASSIDRGRNQPQHF.

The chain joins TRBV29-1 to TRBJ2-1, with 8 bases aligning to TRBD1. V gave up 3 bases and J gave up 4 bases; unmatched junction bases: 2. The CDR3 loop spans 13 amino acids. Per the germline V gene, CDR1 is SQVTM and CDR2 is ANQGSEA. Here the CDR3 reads CSVEGQVYNEQFF. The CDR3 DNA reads TGCAGCGTTGAGGGACAGGTTTACAATGAGCAGTTCTTC.